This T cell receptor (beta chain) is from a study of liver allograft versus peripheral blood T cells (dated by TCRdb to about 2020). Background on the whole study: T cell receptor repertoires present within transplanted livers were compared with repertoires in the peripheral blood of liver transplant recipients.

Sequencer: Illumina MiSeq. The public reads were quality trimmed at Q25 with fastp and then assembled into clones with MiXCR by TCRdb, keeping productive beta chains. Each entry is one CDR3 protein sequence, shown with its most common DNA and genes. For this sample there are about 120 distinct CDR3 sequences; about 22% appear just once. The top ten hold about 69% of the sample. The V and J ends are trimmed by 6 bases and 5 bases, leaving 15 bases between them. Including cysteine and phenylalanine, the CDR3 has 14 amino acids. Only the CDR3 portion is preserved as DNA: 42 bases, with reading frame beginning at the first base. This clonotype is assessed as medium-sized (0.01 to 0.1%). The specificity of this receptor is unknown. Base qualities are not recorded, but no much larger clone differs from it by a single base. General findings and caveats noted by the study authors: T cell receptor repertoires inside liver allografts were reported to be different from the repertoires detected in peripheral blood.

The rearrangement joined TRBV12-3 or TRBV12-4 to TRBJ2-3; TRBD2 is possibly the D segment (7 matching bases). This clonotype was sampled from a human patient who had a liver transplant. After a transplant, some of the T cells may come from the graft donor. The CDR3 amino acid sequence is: CASSWGGPRDTQYF. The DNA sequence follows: TGTGCCAGCAGCTGGGGGGGCCCCAGAGATACGCAGTATTTT.